The clone carrying this TCR beta chain occurred once. Trimming at V came to 5 bases and at J to 7 bases, leaving 10 bases not matched to a gene. This CDR3 has 13 amino acids. Germline assignment: CDR1 GTSNPN and CDR2 SVGIG (reference sequence). This sample stems from a study of T cell changes during pregnancy in multiple sclerosis. Here immunoSEQ multiplex PCR was the method, and the copy in TCRdb shows in-frame clones only, minus some. The sample yields tens of thousands of clones, approximately 91% seen once. This sequence was found in a female donor with multiple sclerosis, enrolled in a pregnancy study. This sequence joins TRBV30 and TRBJ1-2; 7 nucleotides align to TRBD1. The sample consisted of peripheral blood, taken in the second trimester of pregnancy. Here the CDR3 DNA reads TGTGCCTGGGGGACAGACTATGGAGGTGGCTACACCTTC. Its translation: CAWGTDYGGGYTF.